This entry features one T cell receptor (beta chain) sequence. One end of the junction does not line up with germline, which may come from a read error. With a constant-region primer, TCR beta cDNA was made from around 530 ng of total RNA. It was through three nested multiplex PCR rounds of slightly modified ARM-PCR that TCR beta libraries arose. Primers for the first two PCR rounds were TRBV1-TRBV30 forward primers and a C-beta reverse primer (approximately 9 cycles per round). TCRdb re-analysed the multiplex PCR reads in MiXCR, keeping a single row per CDR3 protein. The table shows 40,000 or so distinct CDR3 sequences, with more than 70% occurring only once. The source material, about 18-33 mg of unsorted bulk tissue, was used to co-extract RNA and DNA. Surgical resection was the treatment these patients received for primary liver carcinoma. This CDR3 is built from 14 residues. The germline CDR1 and CDR2 sequences are SQVTM and ANQGSEA.

This sample is drawn from a study of tumor-infiltrating lymphocytes in primary liver carcinoma. Study background: The study reported T1-T3 N0M0 tumors spanning 4.2 to 10 cm. The number of productive TCRbeta reads per sample ranged from roughly 3.5 to 7.13 million and was similar across tissue types.

Sequenced sample: tumor-adjacent normal liver tissue. This clonotype was obtained from a woman aged 25 to 45 with primary liver carcinoma and hepatitis B virus infection. The V gene is TRBV29-1, the J gene TRBJ2-4; 10 positions match TRBD2. The CDR3 DNA reads TGCAGCGTTGTCCTAGCGGGAGACATCGGCATTAAGTACTTC. Translation gives CSVVLAGDIGIKYF.